The T cell receptor (beta chain) described here comes from a study of beta chain features in type 1 diabetes. Whole-study findings and limits: There was a possibility that cDNA sequencing over-represented cells with high TCR expression. In every one of the four CD4+ subsets, TCRB CDR3s were moderately but significantly shorter in Type 1 diabetes patients. Across patients, naive, central memory and Treg TCRB repertoires exhibited apparently greater similarity than was observed across healthy donors.

Sorted populations were all over 98% pure. This clone came up many times. Its antigen is not known. Sequenced material consisted of expressed TCRB transcripts (all of the isolated RNA was reverse transcribed). Each sample of naive, central memory or regulatory T cells had, on average, about 3.57 million reads. Libraries were prepared by immunoSEQ multiplex PCR; TCRdb keeps only in-frame clonotypes and omits some of them. The profile shows about 170,000 clones, around 7.8% of them singletons. Source material: central memory CD4+ T cells from blood. The TCR originated in a woman in her forties with type 1 diabetes.

The CDR3 sequence: CASSQDQWRGGYTF. In DNA, the CDR3 is TGCGCCAGCAGCCAAGATCAATGGAGGGGTGGCTACACCTTC. The chain employs TRBV4-3 and TRBJ1-2; weak D call: TRBD1 (5 bases). Trimming pared 0 bases from V and 7 bases from J, leaving 12 bases between. Germline assignment: CDR1 LGHNA and CDR2 YSLEER. CDR3 length: 14 amino acids.